The 20 T cell receptor beta chains in this list originate from one sample, sequenced in a study of CD8 T cells in Susac syndrome. Random-hexamer reverse transcription was applied to roughly 0.5 to 1 ug RNA. TCRdb called the immunoSEQ multiplex PCR reads again in MiXCR, with one record for every CDR3 protein. Here the sample spans about 150,000 distinct CDR3 sequences, about 94% being singletons. The sequencing sample was made of CD8+ T cells from PBMCs. The receptor set was obtained from a human donor with multiple sclerosis.

In this sample, this clonotype turned up once. This chain links TRBV5-1 with TRBJ2-3; D could derive from TRBD1 or TRBD2 (5 bases each). The V and J ends lost 2 bases and 1 base respectively, with 11 bases between them. The CDR3 runs to 15 residues. The germline gives CDR1 SGHRS, CDR2 YFSETQ. The chain's CDR3 is CASSFRDGGTDTQYF. DNA of the CDR3: TGCGCCAGCAGCTTTCGGGACGGAGGCACAGATACGCAGTATTTT.

The chain recombines TRBV7-9 with TRBJ2-1; 9 bases are shared with TRBD2. The germline gives CDR1 SEHNR, CDR2 FQNEAQ (reference sequence). J gave up 6 bases and V 0 bases, and 6 bases lay outside the gene matches. The CDR3 covers 16 residues. The DNA of the CDR3 is TGTGCCAGCAGCTTAGCGTCAAGCGGGGGGACCAATGAGCAGTTCTTC. It is translated as CASSLASSGGTNEQFF.

The chain links TRBV5-1 to TRBJ2-1; the D call may be TRBD1 or TRBD2 (5 bases each). This CDR3 has 12 amino acids. Looked up from germline, CDR1 is SGHRS and CDR2 is YFSETQ. With 4 bases removed from V and 7 bases from J, the gap between germline ends came to 9 bases. This chain's CDR3 is CASSQGPNEQFF. CDR3 in DNA: TGCGCCAGCAGCCAGGGACCAAATGAGCAGTTCTTC.

The V call is TRBV6-2 or TRBV6-3, the J call TRBJ1-5; D possibly corresponds to TRBD1 (6 bases). Germline loops: CDR1 MNHEY, CDR2 SVGEGT. This CDR3 is 15 amino acids long. Trimming removed 0 bases from V and 4 bases from J, with 10 bases in between. The CDR3 DNA reads TGTGCCAGCAGTTACTCGGTGAGGGGGAATCAGCCCCAGCATTTT. Translating it yields CASSYSVRGNQPQHF.

V usage is TRBV9 and J usage is TRBJ2-7; 9 bases map to TRBD1. Germline V lookup: CDR1 SGDLS, CDR2 YYNGEE. V shed 4 bases, J shed 5 bases, and the junction held 4 bases outside the gene matches. The CDR3 spans 13 residues. The CDR3 DNA sequence: TGTGCCAGCAGCTCCTGGGACAGGGACGAGCAGTACTTC. Its translation is CASSSWDRDEQYF.

V and J are TRBV28 and TRBJ1-6; maybe TRBD1 (5 bases). V was trimmed by 4 bases and J by 5 bases, leaving 24 bases between them. The germline V gene encodes CDR1 MDHEN and CDR2 SYDVKM. CDR3 length: 19 residues. The CDR3 region has the DNA TGTGCCAGCAGTTGGCCCACGACCTCCAGGGACGGCCATAATTCACCCCTCCACTTT. Its protein product is CASSWPTTSRDGHNSPLHF.

The chain has TRBV3-1 and TRBJ2-2, with D possibly matching TRBD1 (6 bases). Trimming shortened V by 4 bases and J by 6 bases, and 9 bases separated the two germline ends. The CDR3 runs 13 residues. Germline lookup yields CDR1 LGHDT and CDR2 YNNKEL (reference sequence). CDR3 residues: CASSPDSPGELFF. The DNA of the CDR3 is TGTGCCAGCAGCCCGGACAGTCCCGGGGAGCTGTTTTTT.

The rearrangement joins TRBV27 to TRBJ2-7; D might be TRBD1 or TRBD2, each matching 5 bases. V was shortened by 6 bases and J by 5 bases, with 14 bases between the two germline ends. This CDR3 contains 13 residues. CDR1 is MNHEY and CDR2 is SMNVEV in the germline V gene (reference sequence). This chain's CDR3 is CASSLLGTHEQYF. CDR3 DNA sequence: TGTGCCAGCAGCCTCCTCGGGACCCACGAGCAGTACTTC.

V is TRBV20-1 and J is TRBJ1-1; D is undetermined. Deletions cut 5 bases from V and 1 base from J, with 11 bases between. The germline gives CDR1 DFQATT, CDR2 SNEGSKA (reference sequence). The CDR3 spans 13 residues. CDR3 residues: CSAVVAGNTEAFF. The CDR3 DNA reads TGCAGTGCTGTGGTCGCGGGGAACACTGAAGCTTTCTTT.

The CDR3 nucleotides read TGTGCCAGCAGCCCGGCCGGGGGGGTGGAGACCCAGTACTTC. Amino acid sequence: CASSPAGGVETQYF. The V and J genes are TRBV5-5 and TRBJ2-5; 8 bases are a match to TRBD2. J was trimmed by 5 bases and V by 4 bases; bases with no gene match: 7. CDR1 SGHKS and CDR2 YYEKEE come from the germline V gene (reference sequence). The CDR3 sequence is 14 residues long.

V gene TRBV2 combines with J gene TRBJ2-5, with D maybe TRBD2 (6 bases). CDR1 is SNHLY, CDR2 FYNNEI, per germline. The CDR3 spans 12 residues. The germline V and J ends were trimmed by 10 bases and 5 bases, with 14 bases remaining between them. This chain's CDR3 is CAIAGGAETQYF. In DNA, the CDR3 is TGTGCCATCGCAGGAGGGGCTGAGACCCAGTACTTC.

The chain joins TRBV7-8 to TRBJ2-3; 9 bases line up with TRBD2. V shed 3 bases, J shed 5 bases, and the junction held 9 bases outside the gene matches. This CDR3 has 16 amino acids. The V gene's germline CDR1 is SGHVS and CDR2 FQNEAQ. The CDR3 sequence: CASSLGGGGAGDTQYF. Here the CDR3 DNA reads TGTGCCAGCAGCTTGGGCGGCGGGGGGGCGGGAGATACGCAGTATTTT. Using reference TRBV7-8 and TRBJ2-3 for the parts outside the CDR3, the full variable domain is GAGVSQSPRYKVAKRGQDVALRCDPISGHVSLFWYQQALGQGPEFLTYFQNEAQLDKSGLPSDRFFAERPEGSVSTLKIQRTQQEDSAVYLCASSLGGGGAGDTQYFGPGTRLTVL.

This clonotype showed up just once. The chain combines TRBV15 with TRBJ1-6, with D unclear. Germline CDR1 is LNHNV and CDR2 is YYDKDF (reference sequence). The CDR3 contains 16 residues. V lost 0 bases to trimming and J lost 6 bases, with 12 bases between them. The CDR3 DNA reads TGTGCCACCAGCAGAGATCGTGCGGGTCCTAATTCACCCCTCCACTTT. The encoded protein is CATSRDRAGPNSPLHF. Drawing the rest from reference TRBV15 and TRBJ1-6, the complete variable domain is DAMVIQNPRYQVTQFGKPVTLSCSQTLNHNVMYWYQQKSSQAPKLLFHYYDKDFNNEADTPDNFQSRRPNTSFCFLDIRSPGLGDTAMYLCATSRDRAGPNSPLHFGNGTRLTVT.

The J gene is TRBJ1-4, the V gene TRBV5-6, with D unclear. Germline CDR1 reads SGHDT; CDR2 reads YYEEEE. There are 14 residues in the CDR3. V was trimmed by 4 bases and J by 7 bases, leaving 14 bases between them. CDR3 in DNA: TGTGCCAGCAGCACAGAAGCTGAGGGTGAAAAACTGTTTTTT. It encodes CASSTEAEGEKLFF.

The V call is TRBV2, the J call TRBJ2-1, with TRBD2 matching over 8 bases. CDR3 length: 16 residues. Germline loops: CDR1 SNHLY, CDR2 FYNNEI. With 5 bases clipped from V and 4 bases from J, the junction kept 10 bases outside the gene matches. CDR3 bases: TGTGCCAGCAGTAGAACCGGGGGGGCCCTTTACAATGAGCAGTTCTTC. Protein product: CASSRTGGALYNEQFF.

The V and J genes are TRBV20-1 and TRBJ2-1, with D uncertain. The CDR3 contains 14 residues. Trimming cost V 0 bases and J 9 bases, with 15 bases left between them. The germline V gene has CDR1 DFQATT and CDR2 SNEGSKA (reference sequence). The CDR3: CSARDPPGEAEQFF. The CDR3 coding sequence is TGCAGTGCTAGAGACCCCCCCGGAGAGGCTGAGCAGTTCTTC.

CDR3 loop: CASSLNSIAQYF. Here the CDR3 DNA reads TGTGCCAGCAGCTTAAACTCAATAGCGCAGTATTTT. This sequence joins TRBV7-2 and TRBJ2-3, with D unclear. In germline, CDR1 is SGHTA, CDR2 FQGNSA. The V and J ends lost 2 bases and 10 bases respectively, with 10 bases between them. The CDR3 extends over 12 amino acids.

CDR3 in DNA: TGCAGTGCTAGAGATGTATGGGGGAGCACTGAAGCTTTCTTT. Encoded protein: CSARDVWGSTEAFF. This chain links TRBV20-1 with TRBJ1-1; D may be TRBD1 (5 bases). From germline, CDR1 is DFQATT and CDR2 SNEGSKA (reference sequence). There are 14 residues in the CDR3. V lost 0 bases and J 4 bases, leaving 12 bases between the germline ends.

The V gene is TRBV20-1, the J gene TRBJ2-7; 11 bases agree with TRBD2. Trimming cost V 6 bases and J 3 bases; bases outside gene matches: 7. This CDR3 is built from 14 residues. CDR1 is DFQATT, CDR2 SNEGSKA, per germline (reference sequence). CDR3 nucleotide sequence: TGCAGTGCGCCCGGGACTAGCGGCCTCTACGAGCAGTACTTC. Protein sequence: CSAPGTSGLYEQYF.

CDR3 sequence: CSVATRGYDYGYTF. CDR3 DNA: TGCAGCGTAGCGACCAGGGGGTATGACTATGGCTACACCTTC. The rearrangement uses TRBV29-1 and TRBJ1-2; TRBD1 agrees at 7 bases. V lost 6 bases and J lost 3; bases outside the gene matches: 10. The CDR3 totals 14 residues. CDR1 SQVTM and CDR2 ANQGSEA come from the germline V gene.